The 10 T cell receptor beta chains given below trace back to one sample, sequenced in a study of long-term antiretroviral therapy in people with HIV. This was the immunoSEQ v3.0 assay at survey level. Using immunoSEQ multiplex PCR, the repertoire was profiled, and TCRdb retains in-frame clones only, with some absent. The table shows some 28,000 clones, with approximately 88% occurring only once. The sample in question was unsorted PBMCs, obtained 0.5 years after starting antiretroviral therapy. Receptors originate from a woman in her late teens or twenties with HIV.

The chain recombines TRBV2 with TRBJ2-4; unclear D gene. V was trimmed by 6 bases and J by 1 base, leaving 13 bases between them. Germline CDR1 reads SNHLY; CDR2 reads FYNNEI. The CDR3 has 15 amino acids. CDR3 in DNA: TGTGCCAGCAGCGAAAACGGTGGGGCCAAAAACATTCAGTACTTC. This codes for CASSENGGAKNIQYF.

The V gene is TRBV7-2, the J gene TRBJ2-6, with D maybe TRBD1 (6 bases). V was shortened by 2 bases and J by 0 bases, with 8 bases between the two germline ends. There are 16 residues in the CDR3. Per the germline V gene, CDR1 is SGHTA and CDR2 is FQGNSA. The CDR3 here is CASSLQGHSGANVLTF. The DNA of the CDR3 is TGTGCCAGCAGCTTACAGGGACACTCTGGGGCCAACGTCCTGACTTTC.

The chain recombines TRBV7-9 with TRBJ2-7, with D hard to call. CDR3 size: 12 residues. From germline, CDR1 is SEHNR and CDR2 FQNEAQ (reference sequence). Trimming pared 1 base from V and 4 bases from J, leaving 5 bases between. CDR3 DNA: TGTGCCAGCAGCTTAGTTGGGTACGAGCAGTACTTC. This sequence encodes CASSLVGYEQYF.

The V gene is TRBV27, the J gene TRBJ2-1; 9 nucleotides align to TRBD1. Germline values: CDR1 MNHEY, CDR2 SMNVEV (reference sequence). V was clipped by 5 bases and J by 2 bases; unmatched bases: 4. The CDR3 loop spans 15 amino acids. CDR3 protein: CASSLRDRAYNEQFF. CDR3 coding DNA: TGTGCCAGCAGTCTCCGGGACAGGGCCTACAATGAGCAGTTCTTC.

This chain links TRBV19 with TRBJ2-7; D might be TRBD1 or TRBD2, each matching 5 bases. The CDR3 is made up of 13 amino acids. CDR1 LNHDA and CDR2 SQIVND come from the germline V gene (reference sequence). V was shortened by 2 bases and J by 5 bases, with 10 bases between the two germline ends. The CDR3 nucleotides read TGTGCCAGTAGTATACGGGGCATCGACGAGCAGTACTTC. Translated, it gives CASSIRGIDEQYF.

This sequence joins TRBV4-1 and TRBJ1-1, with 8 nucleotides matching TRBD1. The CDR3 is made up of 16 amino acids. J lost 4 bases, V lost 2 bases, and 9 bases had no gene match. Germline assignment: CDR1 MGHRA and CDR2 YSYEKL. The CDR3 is CASSQPTQGVGTEAFF. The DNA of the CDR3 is TGCGCCAGCAGCCAACCGACACAGGGGGTAGGCACTGAAGCTTTCTTT.

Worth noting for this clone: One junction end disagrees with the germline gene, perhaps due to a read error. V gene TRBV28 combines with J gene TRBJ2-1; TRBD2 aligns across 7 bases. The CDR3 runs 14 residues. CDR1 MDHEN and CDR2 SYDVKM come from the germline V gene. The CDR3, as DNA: TGTGCCAGCAGTGCGGGGCGGCGGGAGACCTCGCATCTCTTC. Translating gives CASSAGRRETSHLF.

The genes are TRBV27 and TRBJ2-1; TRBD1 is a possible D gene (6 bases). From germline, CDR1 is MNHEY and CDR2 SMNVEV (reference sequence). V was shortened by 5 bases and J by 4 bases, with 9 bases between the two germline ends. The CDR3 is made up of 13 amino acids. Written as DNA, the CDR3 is TGTGCCAGCAGTCTAAGGGGGTACAATGAGCAGTTCTTC. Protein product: CASSLRGYNEQFF.

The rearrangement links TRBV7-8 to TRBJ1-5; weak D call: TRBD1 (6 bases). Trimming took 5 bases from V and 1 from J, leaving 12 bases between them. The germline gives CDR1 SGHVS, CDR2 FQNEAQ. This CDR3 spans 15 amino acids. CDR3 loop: CASSTRGTSNQPQHF. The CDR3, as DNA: TGTGCCAGCAGCACCCGAGGGACAAGCAATCAGCCCCAGCATTTT.

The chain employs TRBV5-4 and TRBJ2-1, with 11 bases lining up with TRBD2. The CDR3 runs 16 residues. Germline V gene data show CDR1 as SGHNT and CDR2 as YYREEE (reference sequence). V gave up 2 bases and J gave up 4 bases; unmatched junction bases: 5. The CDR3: CASSLGSGREYNEQFF. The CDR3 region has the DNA TGTGCCAGCAGCTTAGGTAGCGGGAGGGAATACAATGAGCAGTTCTTC.